These 22 T cell receptor beta chains share one sample of origin, sequenced in a study of cytomegalovirus exposure and HLA in healthy donors. The PCR was carried out with 60 Vbeta primers and 13 Jbeta primers. Using immunoSEQ multiplex PCR, the repertoire was profiled, and TCRdb retains in-frame clones only, with some absent. The sample includes 200,000 to 250,000 clones, roughly 80% seen only once; the top ten take about 3.1%. The source material was PBMCs. All receptors derive from a young man in good health and CMV-seronegative.

The chain carries TRBV19 and TRBJ1-4; D is undetermined. Germline V lookup: CDR1 LNHDA, CDR2 SQIVND (reference sequence). This CDR3 region has 14 residues. Trimming left V 9 bases short and J 4 bases short, with 15 bases between. The CDR3 here is CASVKELINEKLFF. The CDR3 bases are TGTGCCAGCGTAAAAGAGTTGATTAATGAAAAACTGTTTTTT.

The V gene is TRBV10-3, the J gene TRBJ1-2; D remains ambiguous. Germline V gives CDR1 ENHRY, CDR2 SYGVKD. V dropped 1 base and J dropped 2 bases, with 8 bases sitting between them. The CDR3 is 14 residues long. This CDR3 reads CAISELSHNYGYTF. Written as DNA, the CDR3 is TGTGCCATCAGTGAGTTAAGCCACAACTATGGCTACACCTTC.

The genes are TRBV5-5 and TRBJ2-3, with 12 bases that match TRBD2. The germline CDR1 and CDR2 sequences are SGHKS and YYEKEE (reference sequence). Trimming at V came to 4 bases and at J to 4 bases, leaving 10 bases not matched to a gene. The CDR3 contains 17 residues. CDR3 DNA sequence: TGTGCCAGCAGCACCTGGACTAGCGGGGCTTCCCCAGATACGCAGTATTTT. Translation: CASSTWTSGASPDTQYF.

V and J are TRBV7-9 and TRBJ2-1; D possibly corresponds to TRBD2 (5 bases). Germline CDR1 is SEHNR and CDR2 is FQNEAQ (reference sequence). The CDR3 is 18 residues long. With 3 bases removed from V and 3 bases from J, the gap between germline ends came to 21 bases. The CDR3 loop is CASSFLIAMSPHYNEQFF. The CDR3 coding sequence is TGTGCCAGCAGCTTCCTGATAGCGATGTCCCCCCACTACAATGAGCAGTTCTTC.

This chain uses TRBV4-2 with TRBJ2-4; possibly TRBD1 for D (5 bases). The CDR3 contains 18 residues. Germline-derived CDR1 and CDR2 are LGHNA and YNFKEQ. The germline V and J ends were trimmed by 0 bases and 3 bases, with 18 bases remaining between them. Written as DNA, the CDR3 is TGTGCCAGCAGCCAAGACGCAGGGTCGACCCTCCTCAAAAACATTCAGTACTTC. This translates into CASSQDAGSTLLKNIQYF.

The chain uses TRBV7-9 and TRBJ2-3, with 12 bases matching TRBD2. CDR1 is SEHNR, CDR2 FQNEAQ, per germline (reference sequence). The CDR3 sequence is 16 residues long. V was clipped by 3 bases and J by 4 bases; unmatched bases: 5. CDR3 in amino acids: CASSFGLAGFSDTQYF. CDR3 nucleotides: TGTGCCAGCAGCTTCGGACTAGCGGGGTTCTCAGATACGCAGTATTTT.

The chain couples TRBV6-1 to TRBJ1-5, with TRBD1 identical over 7 bases. Looked up from germline, CDR1 is MNHNS and CDR2 is SASEGT. Losses at the gene ends were 8 bases for V and 2 bases for J; bases not matched to a gene: 6. This CDR3 is built from 14 residues. The CDR3 here is CASREGAGNQPQHF. The CDR3 DNA reads as TGTGCCAGCCGGGAGGGGGCGGGCAATCAGCCCCAGCATTTT.

This chain uses TRBV21-1 with TRBJ2-7; the table's TRBD2 call for D was not verified on the DNA. TRBV21-1 is a pseudogene. This CDR3 has 15 amino acids. The CDR3 spells CASSKPGLAAYEQYF. The CDR3 nucleotides are TGTGCCAGCAGCAAACCCGGACTAGCGGCCTACGAGCAGTACTTC.

The chain recombines TRBV5-6 with TRBJ2-3, with 11 bases aligning to TRBD1. With 1 base clipped from V and 4 bases from J, the junction kept 5 bases outside the gene matches. CDR3 length: 16 residues. CDR1 is SGHDT, CDR2 YYEEEE, per germline. The CDR3 coding sequence is TGTGCCAGCAGCTTGTCGGGGACAGGGGGGGCAGATACGCAGTATTTT. The encoded protein is CASSLSGTGGADTQYF.

This clone was observed once. CDR3 bases: TGTGCCAGCAGCTTCGGTACCGGTCGGAGCTCCTACAATGAGCAGTTCTTC. This gives the protein CASSFGTGRSSYNEQFF. The chain has TRBV7-2 and TRBJ2-1; unclear D gene. The CDR3 runs 17 residues. Germline CDR1 SGHTA, CDR2 FQGNSA. V was cut by 3 bases and J by 0 bases, with 15 bases left in between.

The rearrangement uses TRBV5-1 and TRBJ1-3; 9 positions agree with TRBD1. The CDR3 consists of 17 residues. Trimming took 0 bases from V and 0 from J; bases not matched to a gene: 4. Germline V gene data show CDR1 as SGHRS and CDR2 as YFSETQ. CDR3 DNA: TGCGCCAGCAGCTTGGCCGGACAGGGGAGCTCTGGAAACACCATATATTTT. Translation: CASSLAGQGSSGNTIYF.

J is TRBJ1-4 and V is TRBV7-2, with 7 positions matching TRBD1. The V gene's germline CDR1 is SGHTA and CDR2 FQGNSA. The CDR3 is 16 residues long. The V gene end was trimmed by 6 bases and the J gene end by 8 bases; junction bases not matched to a gene: 15. The DNA for the CDR3 is TGTGCCAGCAGACCCCGTGGGGACAGATCAAACGAAAAACTGTTTTTT. Translating gives CASRPRGDRSNEKLFF.

This chain links TRBV11-2 with TRBJ2-3; 10 nucleotides agree with TRBD2. V lost 2 bases and J lost 4; bases outside the gene matches: 3. The CDR3 runs to 15 residues. Looked up from germline, CDR1 is SGHAT and CDR2 is FQNNGV. The CDR3: CASSLSGGAADTQYF. The DNA of the CDR3 is TGTGCCAGCAGCTTAAGCGGGGGGGCTGCAGATACGCAGTATTTT.

The chain couples TRBV27 to TRBJ2-5; no clear D gene. Germline loops: CDR1 MNHEY, CDR2 SMNVEV (reference sequence). Trimming took off 6 bases at V and 0 bases at J, with 2 bases between the two ends. The CDR3 totals 11 residues. The DNA for the CDR3 is TGTGCCAGCAGCGACCAAGAGACCCAGTACTTC. As protein: CASSDQETQYF.

V and J are TRBV11-2 and TRBJ1-3; tentative D call: TRBD1 (5 bases). The V and J ends lost 6 bases and 1 base respectively, with 10 bases between them. The CDR3 covers 14 residues. Germline assignment: CDR1 SGHAT and CDR2 FQNNGV. This chain's CDR3 is CASRSEGSGNTIYF. The CDR3 DNA follows: TGTGCCAGCAGATCGGAGGGGTCTGGAAACACCATATATTTT.

The CDR3 bases are TGCGCCAGCAGCCAAGGAACCGGACTGCCCCCGCCAGCCTATGGCTACACCTTC. Its protein is CASSQGTGLPPPAYGYTF. The rearrangement joins TRBV4-3 to TRBJ1-2; D gene ambiguous. Per germline, CDR1 LGHNA and CDR2 YSLEER. Trimming removed 1 base at V and 4 bases at J, with 22 bases between. The CDR3 totals 18 residues.

The chain couples TRBV15 to TRBJ1-5; 7 bases align to TRBD1. CDR1 LNHNV and CDR2 YYDKDF come from the germline V gene (reference sequence). The CDR3 totals 16 residues. V was clipped by 6 bases and J by 1 base; unmatched bases: 9. The CDR3 spells CATSLGGRGSNQPQHF. Here the CDR3 DNA reads TGTGCCACCAGTTTAGGGGGCAGAGGAAGCAATCAGCCCCAGCATTTT. Using reference TRBV15 and TRBJ1-5 for the parts outside the CDR3, the full variable domain is DAMVIQNPRYQVTQFGKPVTLSCSQTLNHNVMYWYQQKSSQAPKLLFHYYDKDFNNEADTPDNFQSRRPNTSFCFLDIRSPGLGDTAMYLCATSLGGRGSNQPQHFGDGTRLSIL.

This clone was observed a handful of times. This chain uses TRBV29-1 with TRBJ1-1, with TRBD1 as a possible D gene (5 bases). There are 13 residues in the CDR3. Per the germline V gene, CDR1 is SQVTM and CDR2 is ANQGSEA. Trimming pared 3 bases from V and 5 bases from J, leaving 13 bases between. The CDR3 region has the DNA TGCAGCGTTGAGCCCAGGGATGGGACTGAAGCTTTCTTT. It specifies CSVEPRDGTEAFF. Full variable domain (missing parts from reference TRBV29-1 and TRBJ1-1): SAVISQKPSRDICQRGTSLTIQCQVDSQVTMMFWYRQQPGQSLTLIATANQGSEATYESGFVIDKFPISRPNLTFSTLTVSNMSPEDSSIYLCSVEPRDGTEAFFGQGTRLTVV.

This chain connects TRBV6-6 to TRBJ2-1, with 8 bases matching TRBD1. V was pared by 0 bases and J by 7 bases, with 5 bases of the junction left unmatched. CDR1 MNHNY and CDR2 SVGAGI come from the germline V gene (reference sequence). The CDR3 extends over 15 amino acids. CDR3 in amino acids: CASSYSAGGLNEQFF. CDR3 DNA sequence: TGTGCCAGCAGTTACTCGGCAGGGGGCTTGAATGAGCAGTTCTTC.

V gene TRBV18 combines with J gene TRBJ2-1; no clear D gene. The CDR3 is 13 amino acids. Germline values: CDR1 KGHSH, CDR2 LQKENI. V was shortened by 1 base and J by 8 bases, with 9 bases between the two germline ends. The CDR3 DNA sequence: TGTGCCAGCTCACCACTCCTTAAGCATGAGCAGTTCTTC. Translated, it gives CASSPLLKHEQFF.

The chain uses TRBV5-1 and TRBJ2-3; 12 bases map to TRBD2. Germline-derived CDR1 and CDR2 are SGHRS and YFSETQ. The length of the CDR3 is 16 residues. After removal of 4 bases from V and 4 bases from J, the junction contained 7 bases not matched to a gene. CDR3 sequence (DNA): TGCGCCAGCAGCGGCGGTCTAGCGGGGGGGGCAGATACGCAGTATTTT. Amino acid sequence: CASSGGLAGGADTQYF.

This chain links TRBV18 with TRBJ1-5; D might be TRBD1 (5 bases). Germline V lookup: CDR1 KGHSH, CDR2 LQKENI. This CDR3 region has 14 residues. The germline V and J ends were trimmed by 4 bases and 5 bases, with 12 bases remaining between them. CDR3 residues: CASSLDSVDQPQHF. CDR3 sequence (DNA): TGTGCCAGCTCACTAGACAGTGTGGATCAGCCCCAGCATTTT.